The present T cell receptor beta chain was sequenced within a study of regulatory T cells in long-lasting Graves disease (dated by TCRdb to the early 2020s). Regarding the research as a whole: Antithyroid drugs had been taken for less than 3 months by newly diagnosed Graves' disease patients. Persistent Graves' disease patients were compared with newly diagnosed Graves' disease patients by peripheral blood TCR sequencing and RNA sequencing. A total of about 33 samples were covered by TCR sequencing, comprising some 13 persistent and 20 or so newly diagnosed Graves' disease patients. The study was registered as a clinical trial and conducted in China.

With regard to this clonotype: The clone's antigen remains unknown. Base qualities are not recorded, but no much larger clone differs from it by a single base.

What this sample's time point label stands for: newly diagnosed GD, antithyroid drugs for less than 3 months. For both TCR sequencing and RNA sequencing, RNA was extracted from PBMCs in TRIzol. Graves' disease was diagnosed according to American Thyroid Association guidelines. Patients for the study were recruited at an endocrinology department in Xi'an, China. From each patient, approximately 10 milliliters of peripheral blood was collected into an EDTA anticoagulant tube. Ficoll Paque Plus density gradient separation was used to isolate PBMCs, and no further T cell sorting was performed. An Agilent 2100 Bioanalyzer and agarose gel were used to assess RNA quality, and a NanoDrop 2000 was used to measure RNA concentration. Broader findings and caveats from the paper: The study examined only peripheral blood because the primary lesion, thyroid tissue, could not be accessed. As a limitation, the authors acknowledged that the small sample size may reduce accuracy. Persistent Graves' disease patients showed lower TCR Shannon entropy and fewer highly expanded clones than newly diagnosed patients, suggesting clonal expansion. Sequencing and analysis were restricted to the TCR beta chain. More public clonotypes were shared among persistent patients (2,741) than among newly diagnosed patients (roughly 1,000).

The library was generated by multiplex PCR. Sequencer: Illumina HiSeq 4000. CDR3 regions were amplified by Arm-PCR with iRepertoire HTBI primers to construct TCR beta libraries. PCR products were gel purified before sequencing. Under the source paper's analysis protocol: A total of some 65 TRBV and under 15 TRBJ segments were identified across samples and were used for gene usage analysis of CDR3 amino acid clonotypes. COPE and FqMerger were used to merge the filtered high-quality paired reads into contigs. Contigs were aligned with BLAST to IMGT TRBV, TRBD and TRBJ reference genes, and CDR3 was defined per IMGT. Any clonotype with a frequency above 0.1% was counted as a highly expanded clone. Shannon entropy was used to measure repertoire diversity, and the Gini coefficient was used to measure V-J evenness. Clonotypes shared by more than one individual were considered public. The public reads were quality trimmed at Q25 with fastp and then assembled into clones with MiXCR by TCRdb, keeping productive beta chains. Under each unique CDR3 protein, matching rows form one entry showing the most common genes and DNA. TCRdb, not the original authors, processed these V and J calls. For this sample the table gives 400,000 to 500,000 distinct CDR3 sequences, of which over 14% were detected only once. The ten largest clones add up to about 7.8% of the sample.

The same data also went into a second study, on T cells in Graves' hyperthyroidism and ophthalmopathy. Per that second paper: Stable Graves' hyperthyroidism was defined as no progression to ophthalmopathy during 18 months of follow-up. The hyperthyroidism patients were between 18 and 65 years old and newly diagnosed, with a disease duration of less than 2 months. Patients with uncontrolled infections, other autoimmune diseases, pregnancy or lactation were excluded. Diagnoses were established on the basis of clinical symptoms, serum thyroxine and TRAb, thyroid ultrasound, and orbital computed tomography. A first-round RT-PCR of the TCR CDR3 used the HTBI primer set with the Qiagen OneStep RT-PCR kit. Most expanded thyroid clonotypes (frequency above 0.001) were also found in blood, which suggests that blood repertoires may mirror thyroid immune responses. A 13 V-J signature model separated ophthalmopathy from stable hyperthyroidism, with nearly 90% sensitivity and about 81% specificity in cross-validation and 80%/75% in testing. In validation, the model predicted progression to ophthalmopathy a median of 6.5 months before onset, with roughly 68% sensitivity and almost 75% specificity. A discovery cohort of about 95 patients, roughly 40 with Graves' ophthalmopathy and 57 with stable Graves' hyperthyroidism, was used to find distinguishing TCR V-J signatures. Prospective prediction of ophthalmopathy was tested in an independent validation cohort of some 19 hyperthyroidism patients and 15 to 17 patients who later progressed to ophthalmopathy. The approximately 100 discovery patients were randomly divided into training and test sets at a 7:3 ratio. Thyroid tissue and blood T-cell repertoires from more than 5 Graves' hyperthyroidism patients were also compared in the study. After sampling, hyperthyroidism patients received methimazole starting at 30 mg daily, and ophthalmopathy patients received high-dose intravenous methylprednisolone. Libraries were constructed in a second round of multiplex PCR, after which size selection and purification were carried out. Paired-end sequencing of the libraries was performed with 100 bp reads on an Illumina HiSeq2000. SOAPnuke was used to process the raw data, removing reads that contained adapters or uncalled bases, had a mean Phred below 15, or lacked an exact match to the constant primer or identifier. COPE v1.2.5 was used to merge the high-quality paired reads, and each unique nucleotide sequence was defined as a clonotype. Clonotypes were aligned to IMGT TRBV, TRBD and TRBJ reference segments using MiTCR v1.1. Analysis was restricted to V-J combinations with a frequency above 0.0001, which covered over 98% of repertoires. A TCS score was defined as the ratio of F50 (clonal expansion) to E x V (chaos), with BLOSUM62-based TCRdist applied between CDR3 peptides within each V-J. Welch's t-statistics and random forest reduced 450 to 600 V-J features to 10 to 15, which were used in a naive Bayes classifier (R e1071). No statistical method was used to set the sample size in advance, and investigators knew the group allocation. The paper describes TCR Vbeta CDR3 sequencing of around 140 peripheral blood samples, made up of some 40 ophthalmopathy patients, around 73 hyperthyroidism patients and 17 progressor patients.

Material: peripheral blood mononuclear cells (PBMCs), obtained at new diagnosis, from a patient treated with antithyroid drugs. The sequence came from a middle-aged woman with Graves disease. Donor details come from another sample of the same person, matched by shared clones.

The DNA reads as follows: TGTGCCAGTGGACAGGGGGCTTTCACTGAAGCTTTCTTT. Its protein product is CASGQGAFTEAFF. Recombination connected TRBV6-2 or TRBV6-3 to TRBJ1-1; TRBD1 matches 11 bases in the middle. CDR1 and CDR2 are read off the germline V gene as MNHEY and SVGEGT. Trimming takes 9 bases off V and 4 bases off J; junction bases not matched to a gene: 4. The CDR3 runs 13 residues from the cysteine to the phenylalanine. Only the CDR3 part of the read is kept: 39 bases, read in frame from the first base.